This T cell receptor beta chain comes out of a study of blood T cell repertoires in COVID-19. About the research overall: The cDNA or gDNA used as material had been derived from T cells, B-cell-depleted T cells, or PBMCs.

Per the germline V gene, CDR1 is SGDLS and CDR2 is YYNGEE. The CDR3 is made up of 14 amino acids. V was pared by 4 bases and J by 8 bases, with 9 bases of the junction left unmatched. Sequenced by immunoSEQ multiplex PCR; TCRdb stores in-frame clones only, minus some. Among about 190,000 clones, around 80% were seen once, and the ten largest hold about 13%. Input material: peripheral blood. The J gene is TRBJ1-2, the V gene TRBV9, with TRBD1 matching 9 bases. This TCR was recovered from a man in his fifties or sixties who had recovered from COVID-19. The CDR3 here is CASSTRQGVEGYTF. CDR3 nucleotide sequence: TGTGCCAGCAGCACACGACAGGGGGTAGAAGGCTACACCTTC.